This T cell receptor beta chain was documented in a study of blood T cell repertoires in COVID-19 (dated by TCRdb to 2019 to 2021). For context, the study as a whole: Samples covering the acute and convalescent phases of COVID-19 were provided by collaborators in the United States, Italy and Spain. The material from the prospective study consisted of cDNA or gDNA derived from T cells, B-cell-depleted T cells, or PBMCs. Deeply sampled blood TCRbeta repertoires from subjects exposed to, actively infected with, or recovered from COVID-19 were included in the dataset. The repertoires were made available in a free public database intended to serve as a resource for research on the immune response to SARS-CoV-2. Samples were obtained from the ongoing ImmuneRACE study (first 160 participants) and from 1,000 to 1,500 subjects provided by 6 global collaborators. Nearly every sample came with metadata listing a de-identified subject ID, COVID-19 status, age in years and sex. Where available, HLA class I and class II types were taken from metadata supplied by the sample provider and were not determined by assay-based typing.

This clone appeared a single time. The clone's antigen remains unknown. There are no base qualities to consult, and no much larger clone falls within one base. On the study overall, not on this receptor specifically: How much clinical and demographic metadata was included differed by source and by participant, and the metadata was provided uncurated.

The collaborating institutions used their own protocols to collect whole blood in K2EDTA tubes. For TCRbeta analysis, collaborators shipped samples in one of three forms: frozen whole blood, isolated PBMCs, or DNA extracted from either of those sample types. TCRbeta CDR3 regions were amplified from genomic DNA by means of the immunoSEQ Assay, a bias-controlled multiplex PCR. Per the original workflow: Within the assay, amplification of reference gene primers was used to estimate how many nucleated cells each sample contained. To quantify the absolute abundance of each unique TCRbeta CDR3 rearrangement, sequence reads were collapsed and filtered. For each sample, productive Simpson clonality was calculated as the square root of Simpson's diversity index over productive rearrangements. TCRdb re-hosts the immuneACCESS table, in-frame sequences only. Its copies lack some clones; in the studies checked, an unresolved V gene accounts for under half of them, and the cause for the rest is not known. V and J calls and clone size follow that table, whereas D and trimming were derived from the DNA. For this sample there are approximately 280,000 clones; roughly 85% appear just once. Around 10% of the sample is held by the ten biggest clonotypes.

The sequenced sample was peripheral blood. The source is a woman between 65 and 79 years old with acute or convalescent COVID-19.

The CDR3 here reads CASSLSEGNYGYTF. The DNA sequence is TGTGCCAGCAGCTTATCCGAGGGTAACTATGGCTACACCTTC. Recombination joined TRBV7-9 with TRBJ1-2; the D gene cannot be named for sure. V and J lose 2 bases and 1 base, and a span of 8 bases separates them. Reading from cysteine to phenylalanine, the CDR3 counts 14 amino acids. The sequence is cut down to CDR3 DNA, 42 bases in frame from base 1. The germline V gene (reference sequence) specifies SEHNR as CDR1 and FQNEAQ as CDR2.